Sequencing of this TCR beta chain was carried out in a study of blood T cell repertoires in COVID-19. Study context: The analysed material was cDNA or gDNA that came from T cells, B-cell-depleted T cells, or PBMCs.

CDR1 and CDR2 (germline): MNHNY, SVGAGI (reference sequence). Trimming pared 9 bases from V and 3 bases from J, leaving 14 bases between. The CDR3 loop spans 13 amino acids. Source study methods: Amplification with reference gene primers provided the estimates of nucleated cell counts. Produced via immunoSEQ multiplex PCR; TCRdb's table is partial and in-frame only. V, J and clone size are taken as reported in that table, and D and trimming were inferred from the DNA itself. The sample holds fewer than 350,000 clones, approximately 85% seen once. The TCR was taken from a man younger than 30 with active or convalescent COVID-19. Sequencing input: peripheral blood. This chain joins TRBV6-6 and TRBJ1-1; a weak D match, TRBD1 (5 bases). Here the CDR3 reads CARGMPGYTEAFF. In nucleotides, the CDR3 is TGTGCCAGGGGAATGCCAGGGTACACTGAAGCTTTCTTT.